The sample holds a few counts of the clone carrying this T cell receptor (beta chain). The sample comes from a study of human T cells and chemical hapten exposure. For the study at large: Alopecia areata, totalis or universalis affected patients, mainly female.

Trimming left V 3 bases short and J 0 bases short, with 12 bases between. Germline CDR1 reads LNHNV; CDR2 reads YYDKDF (reference sequence). This CDR3 has 16 amino acids. TCRdb recomputed calls from the RACE reads with MiXCR, one row per CDR3 protein. The table includes 65,000 to 95,000 distinct CDR3 sequences, over 9.5% detected once. Regarding time point: patch test 1, 2 weeks after DPC sensitization. Treatment indicated: therapeutic diphenylcyclopropenone sensitization with weekly scalp DPC. Blood sampling occurred before each patch-test application. This chain joins TRBV15 and TRBJ1-5; D not certain. This receptor was identified in a woman aged 60-75 years with alopecia areata. Some clones in this sample may be carry-over from other donors' samples. The sequences come from whole blood, collected in connection with sensitization to the hapten diphenylcyclopropenone (DPC). Written as DNA, the CDR3 is TGTGCCACCAGCAGGGAAATTCTTCTTAGCAATCAGCCCCAGCATTTT. This codes for CATSREILLSNQPQHF. The whole variable domain, remainder taken from reference TRBV15 and TRBJ1-5, is DAMVIQNPRYQVTQFGKPVTLSCSQTLNHNVMYWYQQKSSQAPKLLFHYYDKDFNNEADTPDNFQSRRPNTSFCFLDIRSPGLGDTAMYLCATSREILLSNQPQHFGDGTRLSIL.